This T cell receptor beta chain was captured by sequencing in a study of T cell changes during pregnancy in multiple sclerosis. Only in-frame clones appear in the TCRdb table, and some are missing; sequencing was by immunoSEQ multiplex PCR. The sample includes about 60,000 clones, roughly 90% of them seen just once. Material: peripheral blood, obtained before pregnancy. This receptor was obtained from a female donor with multiple sclerosis, enrolled in a pregnancy study.

The CDR3, as DNA: TGTGCCAGCAGTCGCCCGGACAGGGCGCACACTGAAGCTTTCTTT. Translated: CASSRPDRAHTEAFF. The V and J genes are TRBV27 and TRBJ1-1, with TRBD1 matching 8 bases. The CDR3 runs 15 residues. Germline V gene sequence: CDR1 MNHEY, CDR2 SMNVEV (reference sequence). Trimming removed 5 bases from V and 3 bases from J; junction bases left unmatched: 8.